A single sample is the source of the 19 T cell receptor beta chains below, sequenced in a study of TIL therapy for anti-PD-1-resistant metastatic lung cancer. Time point specified: pre-treatment sample, taken before nivolumab and TIL therapy. Most excised metastases sampled were pleural nodules or supraclavicular lymph nodes. Sequencing used immunoSEQ v3. The method was immunoSEQ multiplex PCR; TCRdb's version includes in-frame clones alone and lacks a portion of them. This repertoire shows fewer than 30,000 clones, approximately 63% found once; its top ten account for about 16%. Material: tumor tissue, obtained at baseline. The receptors were gathered from a woman between 25 and 80 years old with non-small cell lung cancer.

The chain uses TRBV9 and TRBJ2-3, with D perhaps matching TRBD1 or TRBD2 (5 bases each). CDR1 SGDLS and CDR2 YYNGEE come from the germline V gene. This CDR3 is built from 16 residues. Trimming removed 4 bases at V and 0 bases at J, with 15 bases between. The CDR3 here is CASSLRDAPSTDTQYF. CDR3 nucleotide sequence: TGTGCCAGCAGCCTCCGGGACGCACCTAGCACAGATACGCAGTATTTT.

V gene TRBV6-6 combines with J gene TRBJ1-2; 7 positions match TRBD1. This CDR3 region has 15 residues. Germline-derived CDR1 and CDR2 are MNHNY and SVGAGI (reference sequence). The junction had 9 bases not matched to a gene; V was cut back by 4 bases and J by 4 bases. CDR3 region: CASSSLGQTPYGYTF. CDR3 nucleotide sequence: TGTGCCAGCAGTTCTTTGGGACAGACTCCCTATGGCTACACCTTC.

This clone was seen a few times. The CDR3 region is CASSGSYEQYF. The CDR3 DNA is TGTGCCAGCTCGGGTTCCTACGAGCAGTACTTC. The gene calls are TRBV18 and TRBJ2-7; D remains unclear. Trimming took off 6 bases at V and 1 base at J, with 4 bases between the two ends. CDR1 is KGHSH and CDR2 is LQKENI in the germline V gene. The CDR3 is made up of 11 amino acids. The full variable domain, rest sourced from reference TRBV18 and TRBJ2-7, is NAGVMQNPRHLVRRRGQEARLRCSPMKGHSHVYWYRQLPEEGLKFMVYLQKENIIDESGMPKERFSAEFPKEGPSILRIQQVVRGDSAAYFCASSGSYEQYFGPGTRLTVT.

This sequence joins TRBV29-1 and TRBJ2-5; perhaps TRBD1 as D (5 bases). CDR3 length: 13 amino acids. CDR1 is SQVTM and CDR2 is ANQGSEA in the germline V gene. V lost 4 bases and J lost 1, with 10 bases in between. The DNA of the CDR3 is TGCAGCGTTGCCCAGACAGTCCAAGAGACCCAGTACTTC. Protein: CSVAQTVQETQYF.

The rearrangement joins TRBV5-1 to TRBJ2-1, with TRBD2 as a possible D gene (7 bases). The CDR3 spans 17 residues. Trimming cost V 6 bases and J 8 bases, with 27 bases left between them. Germline assignment: CDR1 SGHRS and CDR2 YFSETQ. The CDR3 nucleotides are TGCGCCAGCACAGTGGGGGCAATGGGCGGGAGCTCCTATGAGCAGTTCTTC. Translation: CASTVGAMGGSSYEQFF.

This clone appeared a single time. The rearrangement joins TRBV4-1 to TRBJ2-1; 14 bases map to TRBD2. This CDR3 comprises 17 residues. V shed 2 bases, J shed 3 bases, and the junction held 3 bases outside the gene matches. Germline CDR1 reads MGHRA; CDR2 reads YSYEKL. Here the CDR3 DNA reads TGCGCCAGCAGCCAACTGGGACTAGCGGGAGACTACAATGAGCAGTTCTTC. Protein: CASSQLGLAGDYNEQFF.

The J gene is TRBJ1-1, the V gene TRBV19; tentative D call: TRBD1 (6 bases). The V gene lost 7 bases and the J gene lost 3 bases, with 15 bases spanning the gap. Germline V lookup: CDR1 LNHDA, CDR2 SQIVND (reference sequence). The length of the CDR3 is 14 residues. As DNA, the CDR3 is TGTGCCAGTAACCAACAGGAGGGGGACACTGAAGCTTTCTTT. Encoded protein: CASNQQEGDTEAFF. Variable domain in full (rest from reference TRBV19 and TRBJ1-1): DGGITQSPKYLFRKEGQNVTLSCEQNLNHDAMYWYRQDPGQGLRLIYYSQIVNDFQKGDIAEGYSVSREKKESFPLTVTSAQKNPTAFYLCASNQQEGDTEAFFGQGTRLTVV.

The V gene is TRBV5-6, the J gene TRBJ2-5, with D perhaps TRBD1 (5 bases). Trimming left V 0 bases short and J 2 bases short, with 11 bases between. Germline V gene sequence: CDR1 SGHDT, CDR2 YYEEEE. CDR3 length equals 15 residues. Here the CDR3 DNA reads TGTGCCAGCAGCTTGGTTAGGGGTGGGCAAGAGACCCAGTACTTC. It codes for CASSLVRGGQETQYF.

This clone is medium-sized (0.01 to 0.1%) by share. This chain joins TRBV2 and TRBJ2-1; D might be TRBD2 (5 bases). Deletions cut 8 bases from V and 4 bases from J, with 15 bases between. This CDR3 has 14 amino acids. Germline V gene lookup returns CDR1 SNHLY and CDR2 FYNNEI. The CDR3 here is CASRTGLTYNEQFF. The DNA for the CDR3 is TGTGCCAGCCGGACTGGATTGACTTACAATGAGCAGTTCTTC.

By sample fraction, this clone is medium-sized. The chain uses TRBV30 and TRBJ1-2; the match to TRBD1 covers 8 bases. J was trimmed by 4 bases and V by 0 bases; bases with no gene match: 4. Germline V gene data show CDR1 as GTSNPN and CDR2 as SVGIG (reference sequence). The CDR3 runs to 14 residues. The CDR3 here is CAWSVGQGSYGYTF. The CDR3 nucleotides read TGTGCCTGGAGTGTCGGACAGGGATCCTATGGCTACACCTTC. Looking up the rest from reference TRBV30 and TRBJ1-2 gives the full variable domain: SQTIHQWPATLVQPVGSPLSLECTVEGTSNPNLYWYRQAAGRGLQLLFYSVGIGQISSEVPQNLSASRPQDRQFILSSKKLLLSDSGFYLCAWSVGQGSYGYTFGSGTRLTVV.

The rearrangement links TRBV2 to TRBJ2-5; D uncertain. V was trimmed by 4 bases and J by 6 bases, leaving 3 bases between them. This CDR3 has 10 amino acids. Germline V gives CDR1 SNHLY, CDR2 FYNNEI. CDR3 sequence: CASSAQTQYF. Written as DNA, the CDR3 is TGTGCCAGCAGTGCCCAGACCCAGTACTTC.

The J gene is TRBJ2-1, the V gene TRBV19; 8 positions agree with TRBD2. Per the germline V gene, CDR1 is LNHDA and CDR2 is SQIVND (reference sequence). V shed 8 bases, J shed 2 bases, and the junction held 2 bases outside the gene matches. The CDR3 loop spans 13 amino acids. In nucleotides, the CDR3 is TGTGCCAGTGCGCGGGAGGCCTACAATGAGCAGTTCTTC. Protein: CASAREAYNEQFF.

V gene TRBV6-6 combines with J gene TRBJ2-3; 7 bases map to TRBD2. The CDR3 extends over 13 amino acids. Germline V gene lookup returns CDR1 MNHNY and CDR2 SVGAGI (reference sequence). J gave up 8 bases and V 2 bases, and 4 bases lay outside the gene matches. The CDR3 DNA sequence: TGTGCCAGCAGTTACCCTAGCGGAGGTACGCAGTATTTT. Amino acid sequence: CASSYPSGGTQYF.

The chain has TRBV5-4 and TRBJ1-4; D is ambiguous. Trimming took 0 bases from V and 6 from J, leaving 15 bases between them. Germline CDR1 reads SGHNT; CDR2 reads YYREEE (reference sequence). The CDR3 is 16 residues long. CDR3 nucleotides: TGTGCCAGCAGCTTGGCCTCGGAGGGATGGGATGAAAAACTGTTTTTT. It encodes CASSLASEGWDEKLFF.

The chain uses TRBV6-4 and TRBJ2-1; 9 bases are a match to TRBD2. The trim removed 5 bases at V and 7 bases at J, leaving 15 bases unmatched. In germline, CDR1 is MRHNA, CDR2 SNTAGT. The CDR3 length is 17 residues. In DNA form, the CDR3 reads TGTGCCAGCAGTAAATCGGAAATAGCGGGAGTTTTAAATGAGCAGTTCTTC. It encodes CASSKSEIAGVLNEQFF.

This sequence joins TRBV10-3 and TRBJ2-3, with D unresolved. Per germline, CDR1 ENHRY and CDR2 SYGVKD. This CDR3 region has 14 residues. Trimming stripped 3 bases from V and 6 bases from J, with 13 bases between. CDR3 sequence (DNA): TGTGCCATCAGTGAAAATGAGAATGGCGATACGCAGTATTTT. It specifies CAISENENGDTQYF.

This clone was observed a few times. The chain couples TRBV5-4 to TRBJ2-7; possible D gene TRBD2, 6 bases. CDR3 length equals 15 residues. Trimming removed 1 base from V and 11 bases from J, with 22 bases in between. Germline values: CDR1 SGHNT, CDR2 YYREEE (reference sequence). CDR3 region: CASSLWLGGAEVEYF. The CDR3 DNA follows: TGTGCCAGCAGCTTGTGGTTGGGCGGGGCGGAAGTGGAGTACTTC.

The chain recombines TRBV13 with TRBJ2-1; TRBD2 aligns across 14 bases. The germline gives CDR1 PRHDT, CDR2 FYEKMQ (reference sequence). With V trimmed by 1 base and J by 8 bases, 10 bases remained unmatched. The CDR3 contains 18 residues. The CDR3 DNA sequence: TGTGCCAGCAGCTTAGCTCGCAGACTAGCGGGAGGGCCCTATGAGCAGTTCTTC. The encoded protein is CASSLARRLAGGPYEQFF.

This clone was seen more than once but under ten times. The rearrangement uses TRBV19 and TRBJ2-7; D ambiguous. The CDR3 has 11 amino acids. V lost 9 bases to trimming and J lost 7 bases, with 13 bases between them. Germline CDR1 and CDR2: LNHDA and SQIVND (reference sequence). Here the CDR3 DNA reads TGTGCCAGCGGGCCTAGGCCAGAGCAGTACTTC. This translates into CASGPRPEQYF.